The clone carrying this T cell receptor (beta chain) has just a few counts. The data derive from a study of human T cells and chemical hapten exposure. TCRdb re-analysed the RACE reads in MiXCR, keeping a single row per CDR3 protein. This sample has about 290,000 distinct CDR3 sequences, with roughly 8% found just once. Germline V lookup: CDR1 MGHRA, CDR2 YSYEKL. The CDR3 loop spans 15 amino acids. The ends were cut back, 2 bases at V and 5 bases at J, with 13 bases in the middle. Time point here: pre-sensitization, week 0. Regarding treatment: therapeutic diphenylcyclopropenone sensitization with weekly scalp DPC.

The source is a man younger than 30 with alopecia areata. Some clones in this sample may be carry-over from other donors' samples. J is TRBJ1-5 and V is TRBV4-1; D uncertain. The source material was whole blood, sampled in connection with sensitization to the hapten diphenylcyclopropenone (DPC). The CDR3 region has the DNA TGCGCCAGCAGCCAATTCCGGGCCTTGCATCAGCCCCAGCATTTT. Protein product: CASSQFRALHQPQHF.